Listed below are T cell receptor beta chains from one sample, sequenced in a study of blood T cell repertoires in COVID-19. The repertoire was sequenced with immunoSEQ multiplex PCR; TCRdb's copy has only in-frame clones and lacks some. Here the sample spans roughly 200,000 clones, roughly nine tenths being singletons. The material sequenced was peripheral blood. These TCRs come from a middle-aged man with acute or convalescent COVID-19. The CDR3 runs from the conserved cysteine through the conserved F or W. D genes are given only for firm matches. Part of the rows lack a size; the others show once, few, many or a class for expanded clones.

TRBJ2-6	-	-	TRBV29-1	TGCAGCGTTGGAGGGTCTTCGTCTGGGGCCAACGTCCTGACTTTC	CSVGGSSSGANVLTF
TRBJ2-5	-	once	TRBV7-7	TGTGCCAGCAGCTTAGGCCGTGTGGCCCAAGAGACCCAGTACTTC	CASSLGRVAQETQYF
TRBJ1-4	-	-	TRBV9	TGTGCCAGCAGCTCCAGCGGTGCAACTAATGAAAAACTGTTTTTT	CASSSSGATNEKLFF
TRBJ1-2	TRBD1	-	TRBV10-1	TGCGCCAGCCCCGGTCAGGGGGACTATGGCTACACCTTC	CASPGQGDYGYTF
TRBJ2-3	TRBD1	-	TRBV24-1	TGTGCCACCAGTACAGGGACAGGGGGCACAGATACGCAGTATTTT	CATSTGTGGTDTQYF
TRBJ1-4	-	-	TRBV15	TGTGCCACCAGCGACTACGGGGGGGCGAGTAATGAAAAACTGTTTTTT	CATSDYGGASNEKLFF
TRBJ2-7	-	-	TRBV30	TGTGCCTGGGGCAGGGATTACGAGCAGTACTTC	CAWGRDYEQYF
TRBJ2-3	-	-	TRBV2	TGTGCCAGCAAGGCGGCATCAGATACGCAGTATTTT	CASKAASDTQYF
TRBJ2-2	TRBD1	-	TRBV13	TGTGCCAGCAGCTGGGGACAGGGCACCGGGGAGCTGTTTTTT	CASSWGQGTGELFF
TRBJ1-3	-	few	TRBV5-1	TGCGCCAGCAGCCCAATTCAACTGGGAAACACCATATATTTT	CASSPIQLGNTIYF
TRBJ2-5	TRBD2	-	TRBV30	TGTGCCTGGAGTTCCCGGAGGACTAGCGGGGGAGGGGAGACCCAGTACTTC	CAWSSRRTSGGGETQYF
TRBJ2-3	TRBD2	once	TRBV7-8	TGTGCCAGCAGCCCAAGGACTAGCGGGGCCGGTCCTACAGATACGCAGTATTTT	CASSPRTSGAGPTDTQYF
TRBJ2-7	TRBD1	-	TRBV28	TGTGCCAGCAGGGGGACAGGGAGTTACGAGCAGTACTTC	CASRGTGSYEQYF
TRBJ1-6	-	-	TRBV19	TGTGCCACCCAACGCGGAGTTGCAGCACCCCTCCACTTT	CATQRGVAAPLHF
TRBJ2-1	TRBD1	-	TRBV19	TGTGCCAGCCGGGACAGGGGTGGCAATGAGCAGTTCTTC	CASRDRGGNEQFF
TRBJ2-1	-	-	TRBV7-3	TGTGCCAGCAGCTCCGGAGTCTACAATGAGCAGTTCTTC	CASSSGVYNEQFF
TRBJ1-2	TRBD1	once	TRBV2	TGTGCCAGCAGGGAAAGGACAGGGGAATATGGCTACACCTTC	CASRERTGEYGYTF
TRBJ1-5	-	-	TRBV10-2	TGCGCCAGCAGGTCGAGACAGAACTATAGCAATCAGCCCCAGCATTTT	CASRSRQNYSNQPQHF
TRBJ2-1	TRBD2	-	TRBV18	TGTGCCAGCTCACCCCCCGGGACTAGCGTGTACAATGAGCAGTTCTTC	CASSPPGTSVYNEQFF
TRBJ1-5	-	-	TRBV7-6	TGTGCCAGCAGCTCCCCTCAACACAGGGACCAGGGTGAGCCCCAGCATTTT	CASSSPQHRDQGEPQHF
TRBJ2-5	TRBD2	-	TRBV5-1	TGCGCCAGCAGCACCGGGGGACTAGCGGGGGGACCCCCAGAGACCCAGTACTTC	CASSTGGLAGGPPETQYF
TRBJ2-7	TRBD1	-	TRBV3-1/TRBV3-2	TGTGCCAGCAGCCTAACTCCAGGCCGTCCGGGACAGGGCTCCTACGAGCAGTACTTC	CASSLTPGRPGQGSYEQYF
TRBJ1-3	-	-	TRBV5-1	TGCGCCAGCAGCTTGGCAGGGGTTCCCCTCTCTGGAAACACCATATATTTT	CASSLAGVPLSGNTIYF
TRBJ1-2	-	-	TRBV6-1	TGTGCCAGCAGTGAGCCCGGGACACGGAGCTATGGCTACACCTTC	CASSEPGTRSYGYTF
TRBJ1-2	-	-	TRBV11-1	TGTGCCAGCAGCTTAACGGACAGTAACTATGGCTACACCTTC	CASSLTDSNYGYTF
TRBJ2-5	TRBD2	-	TRBV25-1	TGTGCCAGCAGTGAATGGGTAGCGGGGAACCAAGAGACCCAGTACTTC	CASSEWVAGNQETQYF
TRBJ2-7	TRBD2	-	TRBV9	TGTGCCAGCAGCCTACACGGGACTAGATCCTACGAGCAGTACTTC	CASSLHGTRSYEQYF
TRBJ1-2	-	-	TRBV18	TGTGCCAGCTCACCTGGGAGCTTGGGCTATGGCTACACCTTC	CASSPGSLGYGYTF
TRBJ1-1	TRBD1	-	TRBV6-6	TGTGCCAGCAGTCGACGACAGGGTTTTGGGAACACTGAAGCTTTCTTT	CASSRRQGFGNTEAFF
TRBJ2-3	-	-	TRBV6-2/TRBV6-3	TGTGCCAGCAGTGACAGAGTCCCGGATACGCAGTATTTT	CASSDRVPDTQYF
TRBJ1-1	-	-	TRBV7-8	TGTGCCAGCAGCTTTCCCTCGACAGGACCAATGAACACTGAAGCTTTCTTT	CASSFPSTGPMNTEAFF
TRBJ1-1	-	-	TRBV25-1	TGTGCCAGCAGTCGGGGGGGTTACACTGAAGCTTTCTTT	CASSRGGYTEAFF
TRBJ2-3	-	-	TRBV27	TGTGCCAGCAGTTTGGAGGGCCGCCAAAGAGATACGCAGTATTTT	CASSLEGRQRDTQYF
TRBJ2-7	-	-	TRBV7-8	TGTGCCAGCAGCGATAGACAGAGCTCCTACGAGCAGTACTTC	CASSDRQSSYEQYF
TRBJ1-6	-	-	TRBV10-1	TGCGCCAGCAGTGCCCGGGGGAATAATTCACCCCTCCACTTT	CASSARGNNSPLHF
TRBJ1-1	-	-	TRBV7-9	TGTGCCAGCAGCTTTACGGGAGCAGCTTTCTTT	CASSFTGAAFF
TRBJ1-4	-	-	TRBV5-4	TGTGCCAGCAGCTTGGGTTCTGGTGGCAATGAAAAACTGTTTTTT	CASSLGSGGNEKLFF
TRBJ1-5	-	-	TRBV6-2/TRBV6-3	TGTGCCAGCAGTTATCAGTTCCAGCCCCAGCATTTT	CASSYQFQPQHF
TRBJ2-1	TRBD2	-	TRBV24-1	TGTGCCACCATACCTTCGGGAGGGTTGGTAGATGAGCAGTTCTTC	CATIPSGGLVDEQFF
TRBJ1-4	-	-	TRBV18	TGTGCCAGCTCACCACCGGGACAAAGGGGAGAAAAACTGTTTTTT	CASSPPGQRGEKLFF